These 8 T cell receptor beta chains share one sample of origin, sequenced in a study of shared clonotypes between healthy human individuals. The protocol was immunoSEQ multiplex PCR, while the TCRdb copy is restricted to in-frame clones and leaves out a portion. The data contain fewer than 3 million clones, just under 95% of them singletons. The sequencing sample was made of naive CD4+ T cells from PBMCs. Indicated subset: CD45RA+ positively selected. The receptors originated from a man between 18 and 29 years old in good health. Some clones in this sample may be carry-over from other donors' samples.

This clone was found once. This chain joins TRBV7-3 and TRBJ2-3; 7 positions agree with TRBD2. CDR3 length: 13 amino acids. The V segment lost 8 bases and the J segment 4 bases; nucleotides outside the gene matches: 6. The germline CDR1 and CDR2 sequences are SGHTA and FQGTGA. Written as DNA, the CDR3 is TGTGCCAGCTCATTTGCGGGAGCAGATACGCAGTATTTT. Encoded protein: CASSFAGADTQYF.

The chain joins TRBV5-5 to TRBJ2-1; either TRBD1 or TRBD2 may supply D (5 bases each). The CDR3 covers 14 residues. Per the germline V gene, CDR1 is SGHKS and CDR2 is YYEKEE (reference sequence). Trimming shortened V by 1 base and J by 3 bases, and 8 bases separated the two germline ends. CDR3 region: CASSLNGGYNEQFF. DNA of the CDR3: TGTGCCAGCAGCTTGAATGGGGGCTACAATGAGCAGTTCTTC.

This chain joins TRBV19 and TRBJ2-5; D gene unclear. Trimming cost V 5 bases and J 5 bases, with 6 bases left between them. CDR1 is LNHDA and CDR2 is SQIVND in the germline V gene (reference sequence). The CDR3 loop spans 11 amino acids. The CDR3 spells CASSYGETQYF. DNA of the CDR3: TGTGCCAGTAGTTATGGGGAGACCCAGTACTTC.

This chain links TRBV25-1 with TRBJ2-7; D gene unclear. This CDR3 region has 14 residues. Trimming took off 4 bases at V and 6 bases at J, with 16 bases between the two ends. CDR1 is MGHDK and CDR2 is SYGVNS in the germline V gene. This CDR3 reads CASSAPFPKVEQYF. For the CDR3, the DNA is TGTGCCAGCAGTGCCCCGTTTCCGAAGGTCGAGCAGTACTTC.

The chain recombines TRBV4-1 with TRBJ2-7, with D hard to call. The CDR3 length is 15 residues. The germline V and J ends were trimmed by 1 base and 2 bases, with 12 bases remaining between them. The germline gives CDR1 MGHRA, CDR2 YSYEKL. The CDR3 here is CASSQVPGAAYEQYF. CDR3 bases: TGCGCCAGCAGCCAAGTCCCCGGAGCCGCCTACGAGCAGTACTTC.

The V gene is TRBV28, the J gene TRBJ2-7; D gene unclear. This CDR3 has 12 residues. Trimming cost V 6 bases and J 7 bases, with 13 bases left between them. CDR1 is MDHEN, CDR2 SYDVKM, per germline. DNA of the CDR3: TGTGCCAGCAGAAAACTTCTAGGGGAGCAGTACTTC. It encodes CASRKLLGEQYF.

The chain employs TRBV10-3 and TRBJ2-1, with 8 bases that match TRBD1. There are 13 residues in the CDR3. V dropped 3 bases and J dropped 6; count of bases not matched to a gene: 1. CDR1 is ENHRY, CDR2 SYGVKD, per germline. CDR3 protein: CAISDGQGNEQFF. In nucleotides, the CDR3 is TGTGCCATCAGTGATGGACAGGGCAATGAGCAGTTCTTC.

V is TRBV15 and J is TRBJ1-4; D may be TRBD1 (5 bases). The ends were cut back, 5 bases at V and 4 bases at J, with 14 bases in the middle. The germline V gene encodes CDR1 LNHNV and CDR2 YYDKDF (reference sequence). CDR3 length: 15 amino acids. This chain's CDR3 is CATSWLRQYNEKLFF. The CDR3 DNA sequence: TGTGCCACCAGCTGGTTGAGACAGTATAATGAAAAACTGTTTTTT.